Described below is a single T cell receptor beta chain sequence and its context. The antigen it recognizes is unknown. No base-level quality is on record; no much larger clone is a single base apart. The sample is drawn from a study of early stage breast cancer tumors (dated by TCRdb to about 2017). As for the study more broadly: Of the roughly 15 invasive breast tumors, around twelve were found to be estrogen receptor-positive, progesterone receptor-positive and HER2-negative. Of the approximately twelve ER+/PR+/HER2- tumors, eight were classified as invasive ductal carcinomas and four as invasive lobular carcinomas. The average read coverage per sample was around 10-fold. Across all samples, 2 million to 3 million templates representing about 1,100,000 unique clonotypes were detected. Results and caveats for the whole study, not just this receptor: Repertoires from blood and normal breast were more alike than repertoires from blood and tumor, and in about 90% of the 16 patients, comparing each tissue with blood separated tumor from normal. Chain pairing and functional markers such as CD4, CD8 and FOXP3 were missed by bulk genomic DNA sequencing of unsorted cells. Because the cohort was small, analysis by tumor subtype was not possible. Enriched TCRB sequences shared across patients were found to be mostly commonly generated sequences that were unlikely to play an important role in the tumor microenvironment. Roughly 2.5-fold higher T cell density and higher clonality were observed in tumors than in adjacent normal breast tissue.

The CDR3, cysteine through phenylalanine, is 17 amino acids long. The DNA shown is the 51-base CDR3, in frame from base 1. CDR1 and CDR2 are read off the germline V gene as SGHVS and FQNEAQ. V loses 1 base, J loses 3 bases, and the germline ends lie 18 bases apart. Each sample was amplified as two independent genomic DNA replicates: about 0.54 ug for blood and roughly 1.5 ug for tumor or normal breast. Following the manufacturer's instructions, the ImmunoSeq Intro kit was used to carry out TCRB sequencing on genomic DNA. Multiplex PCR ran 30 to 40 cycles with proprietary primers and spike-in control sequences for absolute quantification. Single-end 150-bp reads were used to sequence an 87-bp fragment covering the CDR3 and the flanking V and J genes. Seven samples, each with two replicates, were multiplexed per lane of an Illumina MiSeq using version 3.0 chemistry. Concerning the study's data processing: Raw data were processed by the vendor's proprietary pipeline, with both replicates merged into one result per sample. A clonotype was defined as productive rearrangements that share the same V-gene family, CDR3 amino acid sequence and J-gene segment. Clonality was computed as 1 minus the normalized Shannon entropy (Pielou evenness) of TCRB abundances. T cell density was estimated as total templates divided by the number of input cells, with the number of input cells inferred from the DNA input amount. Total repertoire diversity and clonality were estimated with Recon using default parameters. Tumor-enriched clonotypes were defined as having over 0.1% abundance in tumor and at least 32-fold higher abundance than in normal breast. TCRdb provides this immuneACCESS table in a form limited to in-frame rearrangements. Some clones are lacking; in checked studies, under half of them reflect an unresolved V gene, and why the rest are absent is not known. V, J and clone size are those of that table, while D and trimming were read from the DNA. The sample data list roughly 21,000 clones, and 70% to 80% of these were observed just once. The ten largest clones capture 28% of the sample.

The study profiled bulk TCR beta-chain repertoires in matched peripheral blood, tumor and adjacent normal breast tissue taken from about 15 patients with early-stage breast cancer. Before surgery, about 4.5-10 mL of whole blood was collected in EDTA tubes and processed within 2 hours. Peripheral blood mononuclear cells were isolated by Ficoll-Paque centrifugation in SepMate-50 tubes. PBMCs were cryopreserved in about 90% FBS with approximately 10% DMSO in aliquots of about 1.8 to 4.5 million cells and stored in liquid nitrogen. The Qiagen AllPrep DNA/RNA Mini kit was used for genomic DNA extraction.

The sample consisted of blood. The sequence was collected from a person aged 55-75 years with breast cancer. The sequence joins TRBV7-8 to TRBJ1-1, and perhaps TRBD1 as D gene, on 5 matching bases. The base sequence is TGTGCCAGCAGCTTAGTAAAACAGGCGTCACGGTACACTGAAGCTTTCTTT. Translated, this is CASSLVKQASRYTEAFF.